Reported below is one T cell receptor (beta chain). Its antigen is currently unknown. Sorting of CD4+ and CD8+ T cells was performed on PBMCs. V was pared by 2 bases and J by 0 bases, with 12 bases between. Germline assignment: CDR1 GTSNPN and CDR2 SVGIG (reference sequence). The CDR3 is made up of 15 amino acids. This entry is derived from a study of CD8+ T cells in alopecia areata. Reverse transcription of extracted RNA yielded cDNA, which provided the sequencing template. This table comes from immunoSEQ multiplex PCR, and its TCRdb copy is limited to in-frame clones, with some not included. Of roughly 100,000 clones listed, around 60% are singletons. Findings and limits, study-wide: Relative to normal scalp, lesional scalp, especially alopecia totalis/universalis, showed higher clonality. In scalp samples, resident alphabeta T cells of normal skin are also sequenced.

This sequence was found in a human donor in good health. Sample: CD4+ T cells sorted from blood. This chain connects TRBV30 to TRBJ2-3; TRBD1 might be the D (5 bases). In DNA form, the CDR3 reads TGTGCCTGGAGTCCCATCAGGGCGAGCACAGATACGCAGTATTTT. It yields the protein CAWSPIRASTDTQYF. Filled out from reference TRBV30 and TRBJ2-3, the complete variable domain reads SQTIHQWPATLVQPVGSPLSLECTVEGTSNPNLYWYRQAAGRGLQLLFYSVGIGQISSEVPQNLSASRPQDRQFILSSKKLLLSDSGFYLCAWSPIRASTDTQYFGPGTRLTVL.